This TCR beta chain was identified in a study of blood T cell repertoires in COVID-19 (dated by TCRdb to 2020 to 2022). At the level of the whole study: Collaborator samples came from the United States, Italy and Spain and covered acute and convalescent phases of COVID-19. The sample metadata nearly always contained a de-identified subject ID, COVID-19 status, age in years and sex. The dataset comprised deeply sampled blood TCRbeta repertoires from subjects exposed to, actively infected with, or recovered from COVID-19. Where HLA class I and class II types were available, the types were taken from metadata supplied by the sample provider, not from assay-based typing. The material from the prospective study consisted of cDNA or gDNA derived from T cells, B-cell-depleted T cells, or PBMCs. A freely available public database, intended as a resource for researchers studying the immune response to SARS-CoV-2, is where the repertoires were released. The samples were drawn from two sources: the first 160 participants of the ongoing ImmuneRACE study, and 1,000 to 1,500 subjects contributed by 6 global collaborators.

Broad study findings and their caveats: The amount of clinical and demographic metadata varied by source and participant and was provided uncurated.

The table lists this clone with a few counts. The specificity of this receptor is unknown. Base qualities are missing; no much larger clone stands one base away. TCRbeta CDR3 regions were amplified from genomic DNA using the immunoSEQ Assay, a bias-controlled multiplex PCR. The authors' analysis ran thus. Nucleated cell counts per sample were estimated from amplification of reference gene primers within the assay. Sequence reads were collapsed and filtered to measure the absolute abundance of every unique TCRbeta CDR3 rearrangement. For each sample, productive Simpson clonality was calculated as the square root of Simpson's diversity index across productive rearrangements. The source is immuneACCESS, and TCRdb retained only in-frame sequences with V and J called. Part of the clones is not carried over; for the studies checked, unresolved V genes explain less than half of this, and the remainder is unexplained. Clone size and V and J calls were adopted from that table, with D and trimming inferred from the DNA. For this sample there are 130,000 to 150,000 clones; roughly 80% appear just once. Together, the top ten hold about 9.2% of the sample.

From the cysteine up to the phenylalanine, the CDR3 has a length of 18 residues. The DNA shown is the 54-base CDR3, in frame from base 1. CDR1 LGHNA and CDR2 YNFKEQ were looked up in the germline V gene. Trimming leaves V shorter by 4 bases and J shorter by 2 bases, with the junction holding 12 bases beyond the gene matches. Participants in the prospective study were enrolled through a virtual design, were aged about 18 to 100 years, and lived in roughly 24 United States geographic areas. To assign participants to cohorts, the prospective study relied on clinical history that participants themselves reported in a screening survey and a study questionnaire. Recovered participants in ImmuneRACE Cohort 3 were defined as having two consecutive negative NP/OP PCR tests, clearance from a healthcare professional, or resolution of symptoms. Mobile phlebotomists in the prospective study collected whole blood, serum and a nasopharyngeal or oropharyngeal swab from every participant. Over an approximately 2-month period, participants in the prospective study had the option of providing additional blood draws and questionnaires. Blood samples from the prospective study were shipped frozen or at room temperature prior to DNA extraction.

Rearrangement joined TRBV4-2 to TRBJ2-3; 10 junctional bases match TRBD2. Sample: PBMCs or T cells enriched from blood (not recorded which). This receptor was identified in a man aged 45-65 years who had recovered from COVID-19. DNA sequence: TGTGCCAGCAGCCCTTTGAGCCTAGCGGGGGTCCACACAGATACGCAGTATTTT. Translation gives CASSPLSLAGVHTDTQYF.